The 9 T cell receptor beta chains listed next were all sequenced from one sample in a study of Graves' ophthalmopathy and Graves' hyperthyroidism. Using RNA transcripts, the TCR beta CDR3 regions were amplified. HTBI-primed first-round RT-PCR preceded second-round multiplex PCR. TCRdb independently ran MiXCR on the multiplex PCR reads; one entry per CDR3 protein. Seen here are approximately 330,000 distinct CDR3 sequences, 17% observed once, and the top ten hold approximately 13%. Material: peripheral blood. The source is an adult man with Graves' ophthalmopathy.

The sample holds many counts of this clonotype. This chain links TRBV2 with TRBJ2-2; TRBD2 aligns across 11 bases. J lost 3 bases, V lost 4 bases, and 4 bases had no gene match. Germline V gene sequence: CDR1 SNHLY, CDR2 FYNNEI. The CDR3 sequence is 16 residues long. The CDR3 nucleotides are TGTGCCAGCAGTGTTAGCGGGAGGGGTGACACCGGGGAGCTGTTTTTT. It specifies CASSVSGRGDTGELFF.

This clonotype was picked up many times. This chain joins TRBV5-1 and TRBJ2-2; a weak D match, TRBD2 (5 bases). Germline V gives CDR1 SGHRS, CDR2 YFSETQ. Trimming shortened V by 0 bases and J by 6 bases, and 12 bases separated the two germline ends. The CDR3 spans 15 residues. Here the CDR3 reads CASSLVGVVSGELFF. Here the CDR3 DNA reads TGCGCCAGCAGCTTGGTCGGGGTGGTCTCCGGGGAGCTGTTTTTT.

This clonotype was recorded at least ten times. This chain uses TRBV28 with TRBJ1-2; D might be TRBD1 (5 bases). V lost 5 bases to trimming and J lost 0 bases, with 16 bases between them. Germline CDR1 reads MDHEN; CDR2 reads SYDVKM. There are 16 residues in the CDR3. CDR3 coding DNA: TGTGCCAGCAGTCTGGATACAGGCTTAGCTAACTATGGCTACACCTTC. Residues: CASSLDTGLANYGYTF.

This clonotype was found many times. The chain couples TRBV7-3 to TRBJ2-5, with TRBD1 identical over 7 bases. The V gene's germline CDR1 is SGHTA and CDR2 FQGTGA. V was pared by 5 bases and J by 2 bases, with 8 bases of the junction left unmatched. This CDR3 contains 15 residues. For the CDR3, the DNA is TGTGCCAGCAGCCGTACAGGGGACCCACAAGAGACCCAGTACTTC. Amino acids: CASSRTGDPQETQYF.

This clonotype was seen at least ten times. The J gene is TRBJ2-7, the V gene TRBV7-9; weak D call: TRBD1 (5 bases). The CDR3 totals 13 residues. V was pared by 0 bases and J by 3 bases, with 6 bases between. CDR1 SEHNR and CDR2 FQNEAQ come from the germline V gene (reference sequence). CDR3 nucleotides: TGTGCCAGCAGCTTAGCGACAGACTACGAGCAGTACTTC. It codes for CASSLATDYEQYF.

This clonotype was counted ten times or more. This chain joins TRBV3-1 and TRBJ1-4, with D possibly being TRBD1 (6 bases). CDR1 and CDR2 from the germline V gene are LGHDT and YNNKEL (reference sequence). The CDR3 totals 15 residues. The germline V and J ends were trimmed by 3 bases and 0 bases, with 8 bases remaining between them. The chain's CDR3 is CASSHRTATNEKLFF. Here the CDR3 DNA reads TGTGCCAGCAGCCATAGGACAGCAACTAATGAAAAACTGTTTTTT.

This clonotype was observed a few times. This chain joins TRBV6-1 and TRBJ2-7; a weak D match, TRBD1 (6 bases). The germline V and J ends were trimmed by 2 bases and 3 bases, with 11 bases remaining between them. This CDR3 contains 14 residues. Germline V CDR1 and CDR2: MNHNS, SASEGT. Here the CDR3 reads CASSETGLNYEQYF. DNA for the CDR3: TGTGCCAGCAGTGAAACAGGGTTGAACTACGAGCAGTACTTC.

This clonotype has ten or more counts. V usage is TRBV6-1 and J usage is TRBJ2-7; maybe TRBD1 (6 bases). V gave up 6 bases and J gave up 0 bases, with 15 bases separating them. The CDR3 has 15 residues. Germline V gene data show CDR1 as MNHNS and CDR2 as SASEGT. For the CDR3, the DNA is TGTGCCAGCAGGTTTTGGGGGCAAAACTCCTACGAGCAGTACTTC. Amino acids: CASRFWGQNSYEQYF.

This clonotype was observed many times. This chain joins TRBV2 and TRBJ1-5; TRBD1 matches 11 bases. V was pared by 6 bases and J by 3 bases, with 4 bases of the junction left unmatched. The germline V gene encodes CDR1 SNHLY and CDR2 FYNNEI. The CDR3 runs 15 residues. CDR3 residues: CASSGQGANNQPQHF. CDR3 sequence (DNA): TGTGCCAGCAGCGGACAGGGGGCGAACAATCAGCCCCAGCATTTT.